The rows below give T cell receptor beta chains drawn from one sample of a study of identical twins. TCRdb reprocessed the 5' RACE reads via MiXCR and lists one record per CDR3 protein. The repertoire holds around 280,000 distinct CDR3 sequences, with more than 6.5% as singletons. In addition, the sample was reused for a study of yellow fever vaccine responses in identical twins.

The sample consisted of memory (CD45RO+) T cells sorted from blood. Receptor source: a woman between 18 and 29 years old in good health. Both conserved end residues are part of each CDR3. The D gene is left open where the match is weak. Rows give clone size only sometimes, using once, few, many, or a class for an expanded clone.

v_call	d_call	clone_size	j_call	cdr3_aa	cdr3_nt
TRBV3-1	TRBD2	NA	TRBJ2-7	CASSQAGGGGYEQYF	TGTGCCAGCAGCCAAGCAGGCGGCGGGGGTTACGAGCAGTACTTC
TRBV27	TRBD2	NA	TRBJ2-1	CASSFSPSAGVSYNEQFF	TGTGCCAGCAGTTTCTCCCCCTCGGCGGGAGTGTCCTACAATGAGCAGTTCTTC
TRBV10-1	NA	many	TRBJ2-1	CASSRDLSSYNEQFF	TGCGCCAGCAGCCGGGACTTGAGCTCCTACAATGAGCAGTTCTTC
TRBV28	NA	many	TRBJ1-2	CASTPSGEGWGYTF	TGTGCCAGCACCCCCTCCGGGGAGGGATGGGGCTACACCTTC
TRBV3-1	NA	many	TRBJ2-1	CASSPPYEGEQFF	TGTGCCAGCAGCCCCCCTTACGAGGGAGAGCAGTTCTTC
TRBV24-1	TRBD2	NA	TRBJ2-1	CATSDSRTSGIAQFF	TGTGCCACCAGTGATTCGAGGACTAGCGGTATAGCGCAGTTCTTC
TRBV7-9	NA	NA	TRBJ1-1	CASNGMANTEAFF	TGTGCCAGCAACGGTATGGCGAACACTGAAGCTTTCTTT
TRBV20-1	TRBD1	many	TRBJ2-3	CSFQGDTDTQYF	TGCAGTTTCCAGGGGGACACAGATACGCAGTATTTT
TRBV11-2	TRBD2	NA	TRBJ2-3	CASSLVASGSYSTDTQYF	TGTGCCAGCAGCTTAGTAGCTAGCGGGTCATATAGCACAGATACGCAGTATTTT
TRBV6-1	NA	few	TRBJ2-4	CASSVPKNIQYF	TGTGCCAGCAGTGTCCCCAAAAACATTCAGTACTTC
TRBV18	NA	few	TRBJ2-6	CASSSRVNSGANVLTF	TGTGCCAGCTCATCTCGGGTCAACTCTGGGGCCAACGTCCTGACTTTC
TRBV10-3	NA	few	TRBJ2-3	CAISTSGFMDTQYF	TGTGCCATCAGCACGTCAGGGTTCATGGATACGCAGTATTTT
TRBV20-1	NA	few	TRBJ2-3	CSAREVGDTQYF	TGCAGTGCTAGAGAGGTGGGAGATACGCAGTATTTT
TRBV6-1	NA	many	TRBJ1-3	CASGGPGTGNTIYF	TGTGCCAGCGGTGGCCCAGGAACTGGAAACACCATATATTTT